The present TCR beta chain was sequenced within a study of T cells in Graves' hyperthyroidism and ophthalmopathy. Study results and caveats: Researchers found most expanded thyroid clonotypes above 0.001 in blood as well.

PBMCs were derived from 9.5 to 10 ml fresh peripheral blood. This clonotype came up many times. Antigen unknown. From RNA transcripts, TCR beta CDR3 regions were amplified. TCR CDR3 regions were first amplified by RT-PCR with HTBI primers. Each CDR3 protein is one row after TCRdb ran MiXCR on the multiplex PCR reads. The sample contains about 380,000 distinct CDR3 sequences, around 20% of which appear only once. Sequencing used blood. The sequence came from a man aged 18 to 30 with Graves' ophthalmopathy.

The CDR3 is CASSPILPSEAFF. DNA for the CDR3: TGTGCCAGCAGTCCTATTTTACCCAGTGAAGCTTTCTTT. V and J are TRBV12-3 or TRBV12-4 and TRBJ1-1; D remains unclear. This CDR3 comprises 13 residues. With 5 bases removed from V and 7 bases from J, the gap between germline ends came to 14 bases.